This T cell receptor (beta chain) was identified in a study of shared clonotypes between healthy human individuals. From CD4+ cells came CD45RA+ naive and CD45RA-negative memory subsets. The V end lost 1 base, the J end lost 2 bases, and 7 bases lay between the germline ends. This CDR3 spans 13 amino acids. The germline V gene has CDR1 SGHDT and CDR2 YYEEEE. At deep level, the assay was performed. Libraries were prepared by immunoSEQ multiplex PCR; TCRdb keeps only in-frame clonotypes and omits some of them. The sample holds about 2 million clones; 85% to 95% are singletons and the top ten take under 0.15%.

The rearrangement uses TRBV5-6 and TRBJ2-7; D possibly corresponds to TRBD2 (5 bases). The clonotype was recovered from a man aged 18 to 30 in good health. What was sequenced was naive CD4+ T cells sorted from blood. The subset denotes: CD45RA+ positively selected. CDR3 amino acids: CASSLSGAYEQYF. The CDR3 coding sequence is TGTGCCAGCAGCTTGTCCGGGGCCTACGAGCAGTACTTC.